This T cell receptor beta chain was sequenced in a study of CD8 T cells in Susac syndrome. The RNA, roughly 0.5 to 1 ug, was put through reverse transcription using random hexamers. MiXCR, run by TCRdb on the immunoSEQ multiplex PCR reads, gives a single entry per CDR3 protein. The sample records tens of thousands of distinct CDR3 sequences, approximately 95% being singletons. The authors carried out high-throughput sequencing of TCR beta. They applied it to CD8+ and CD4+ T cells obtained from blood. Germline CDR1 reads SGHDT; CDR2 reads YYEEEE. V was shortened by 0 bases and J by 0 bases, with 8 bases between the two germline ends. The CDR3 loop spans 15 amino acids.

The TCR originated in a human donor with Susac syndrome. This chain joins TRBV5-6 and TRBJ2-3; D gene ambiguous. Sequencing input: CD8+ T cells from PBMCs. The DNA for the CDR3 is TGTGCCAGCAGCTTGGGGCTCCTGAGCACAGATACGCAGTATTTT. The encoded protein is CASSLGLLSTDTQYF.